This T cell receptor (beta chain) was sequenced in a study of early T cells in non-severe SARS-CoV-2 infection. Study at large: RNA in bulk from unsorted whole blood was sequenced, and chains were unpaired. Study-wide results and limits: Missing private and CD4 specificities, VDJdb matching favored anti-spike CD8 responses.

The CDR3 spans 14 residues. CDR1 is DFQATT and CDR2 is SNEGSKA in the germline V gene (reference sequence). V lost 1 base and J lost 4, with 13 bases in between. Tagging with unique molecular identifiers was applied to individual cDNA molecules. MiXCR was run by TCRdb on the 5' RACE reads, yielding one entry per CDR3 protein. Of tens of thousands of distinct CDR3 sequences listed, roughly 6.1% are singletons. This clonotype showed up many times. Its matching antigen is unknown. This chain links TRBV20-1 with TRBJ1-2, with D perhaps TRBD1 (6 bases). The TCR originated in an adult who was a healthcare worker with PCR-confirmed SARS-CoV-2 infection or an uninfected control (not recorded which). The sequencing sample was made of whole blood. CDR3 nucleotide sequence: TGCAGTGCTAGAGGCAATTTAGGGGGCTATGGCTACACCTTC. This encodes CSARGNLGGYGYTF.